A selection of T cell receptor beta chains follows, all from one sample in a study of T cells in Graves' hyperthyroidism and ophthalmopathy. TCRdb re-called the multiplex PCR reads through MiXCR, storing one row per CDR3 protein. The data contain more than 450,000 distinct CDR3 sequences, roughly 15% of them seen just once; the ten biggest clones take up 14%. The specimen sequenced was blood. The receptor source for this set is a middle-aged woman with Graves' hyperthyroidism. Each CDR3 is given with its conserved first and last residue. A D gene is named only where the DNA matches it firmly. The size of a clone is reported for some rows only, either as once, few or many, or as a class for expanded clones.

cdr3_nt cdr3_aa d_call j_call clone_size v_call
TGCAGTGCTAGAGATAGGACCTACCTCACAGATACGCAGTATTTT CSARDRTYLTDTQYF NA TRBJ2-3 many TRBV20-1
TGTGCCAGCAGCCCATTGGGGGGTGGCAATCAGCCCCAGCATTTT CASSPLGGGNQPQHF NA TRBJ1-5 NA TRBV7-8
TGCAGTGCCCCCCAAAACGTAGGAAACTATGGCTACACCTTC CSAPQNVGNYGYTF NA TRBJ1-2 NA TRBV20-1
TGTGCCAGCAGCTACGGTCCCCAGGAGCAGTTCTTC CASSYGPQEQFF NA TRBJ2-1 NA TRBV11-2
TGCGCCAGCAGCCTCCCGACAGGGGAGAGCGCAGATACGCAGTATTTT CASSLPTGESADTQYF TRBD1 TRBJ2-3 many TRBV5-1
TGCAGTGCTAGAACCCGTGACGGCTACGAGCAGTACTTC CSARTRDGYEQYF NA TRBJ2-7 many TRBV20-1
TGTGCCAGCAGCTCGCGGGACAGCCACCAAGAGACCCAGTACTTC CASSSRDSHQETQYF NA TRBJ2-5 NA TRBV11-3
TGTGCCAGCAGACGCCGGGACAGGGGCCTGGATGAGCAGTTCTTC CASRRRDRGLDEQFF TRBD1 TRBJ2-1 NA TRBV13
TGTGCCAGCAGTTACCGGACGGACTACGAGCAGTACTTC CASSYRTDYEQYF NA TRBJ2-7 many TRBV6-6
TGTGCCAGCGGCCTCTTAAAAATAAGGGGTAATGCTTTCTTT CASGLLKIRGNAFF NA TRBJ1-1 many TRBV27
TGTGCCAGCAGTTTATGGGGGAGTGCGGGAGAGACCCAGTACTTC CASSLWGSAGETQYF NA TRBJ2-5 many TRBV27
TGTGCCAGCAAGCCCTGGACAGGGGGCAGAGATACGCAGTATTTT CASKPWTGGRDTQYF TRBD1 TRBJ2-3 NA TRBV6-1
TGTGCCAGCAGTTCCCCACCTCCAGCGGGAGAAACAGATACGCAGTATTTT CASSSPPPAGETDTQYF TRBD2 TRBJ2-3 NA TRBV12-3/TRBV12-4
TGCGCCAGCAGCCAAGCGTCGAGGAATTCTAACTATGGCTACACCTTC CASSQASRNSNYGYTF NA TRBJ1-2 once TRBV4-1
TGCGCCAGCAGCTTGACAGGGGGTGTGGGAACAGATACGCAGTATTTT CASSLTGGVGTDTQYF TRBD1 TRBJ2-3 many TRBV5-1
TGCAGCGTCCAAGGGAGGTTGAGCGAAAAACTGTTTTTT CSVQGRLSEKLFF NA TRBJ1-4 NA TRBV29-1
TGTGCCAGCAGTGAGTACGGTAGCTCTGGAAACACCATATATTTT CASSEYGSSGNTIYF NA TRBJ1-3 many TRBV2
TGCAGTGCTAGAGATCGTCAATTTTTGGGACAGGGAGGTTCACCCCTCCACTTT CSARDRQFLGQGGSPLHF TRBD1 TRBJ1-6 NA TRBV20-1
TGTGCCAGCAGTCAGACAGGGGGACTAAATATCAATGAGCAGTTCTTC CASSQTGGLNINEQFF TRBD1 TRBJ2-1 NA TRBV12-3/TRBV12-4
TGTGCCAGCAGAACCGGGACGATACATCAGCCCCAGCATTTT CASRTGTIHQPQHF NA TRBJ1-5 many TRBV28
TGTGCCAGCAGCGTAGAAGCGGGAGGACTCTACGAGCAGTACTTC CASSVEAGGLYEQYF TRBD2 TRBJ2-7 many TRBV9
TGTGCCATCCAAACGGGGGGACAGAGACGGGCGAACACCGGGGAGCTGTTTTTT CAIQTGGQRRANTGELFF NA TRBJ2-2 many TRBV12-3/TRBV12-4
TGCAGCGTTTTGGACAGGTCTGGCTACACCTTC CSVLDRSGYTF TRBD1 TRBJ1-2 few TRBV29-1
TGTGCCAGCTCACCTCGGGGGCTAAACACTGAAGCTTTCTTT CASSPRGLNTEAFF NA TRBJ1-1 many TRBV18
TGTGCCAGCAGCCAGGGACTCCCTCACAATCAGCCCCAGCATTTT CASSQGLPHNQPQHF NA TRBJ1-5 many TRBV28
TGTGCCACCAGTGACATGAAAGCGGGAGGCCAAGAGACCCAGTACTTC CATSDMKAGGQETQYF TRBD2 TRBJ2-5 many TRBV24-1